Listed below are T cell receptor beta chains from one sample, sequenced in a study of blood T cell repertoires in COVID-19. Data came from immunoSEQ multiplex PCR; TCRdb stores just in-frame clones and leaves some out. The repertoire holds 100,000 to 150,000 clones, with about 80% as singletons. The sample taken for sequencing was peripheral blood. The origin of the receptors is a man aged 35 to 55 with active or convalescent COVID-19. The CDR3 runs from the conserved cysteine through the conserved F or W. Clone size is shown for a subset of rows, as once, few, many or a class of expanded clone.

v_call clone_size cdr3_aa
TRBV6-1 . CASSEAPSTNEKLFF
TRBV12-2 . CASRQCRRTSGSSYNEQFF
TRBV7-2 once CASSLAAGGRRETQYF
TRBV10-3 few CAPAPNRGYYSNQPQHF
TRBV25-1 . CASSLQGLLWTEAFF
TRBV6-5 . CASSYGQGSYEQYF
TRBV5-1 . CASSPDRVGELFF
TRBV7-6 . CASSLGQLGAKNIQYF
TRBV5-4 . CASNPAGRTYEQYF
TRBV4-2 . CASSQELETGELFF
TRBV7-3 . CASSPQDRDDTGELFF
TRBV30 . CAWVSGTGLGEQYF
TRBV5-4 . CASSPQGEGTEKLFF
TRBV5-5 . CASSFSGGADYGYTF
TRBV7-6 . CASSLTSGGSSYNEQFF
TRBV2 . CASSSRGGQPQHF
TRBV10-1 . CASSEPGQVLTDTQYF
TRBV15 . CATTKTGSTYGQPQHF
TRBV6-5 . CASSFAPGQGTNEQFF
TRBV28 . CASSLLGTGAQETQYF
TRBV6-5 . CASSYSGGRTDTQYF
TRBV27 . CASSRGQGALNYGYTF
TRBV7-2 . CASSYTGGPGLSEKLFF
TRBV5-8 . CASSLARRETQYF
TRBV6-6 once CASSYRGAHGYTF
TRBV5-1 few CASSQGFLNTEAFF
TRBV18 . CASSPSAGGDYGYTF
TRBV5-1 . CASSPRQGRLGGPEAFF
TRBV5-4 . CASSLDGANYGYTF
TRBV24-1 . CATSDKGRGRSNQPQHF
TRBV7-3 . CASSRAGGAHNEQFF
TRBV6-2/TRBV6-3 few CASSLRQGARQPQHF
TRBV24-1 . CATSSGTGVNTGELFF
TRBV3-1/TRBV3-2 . CAAARGGSTDTQYF
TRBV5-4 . CASSFGQGSEKLFF
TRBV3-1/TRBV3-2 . CASRLAGNTGELFF
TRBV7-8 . CASSREGLGNQPQHF
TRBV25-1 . CASSEPPGQGPNTGELFF
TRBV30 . CAWKKGQSTNEKLFF
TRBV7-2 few CASSFLHLGTEAFF
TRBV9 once CASSLRPLETQYF
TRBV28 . CASSSSGGPTDTQYF
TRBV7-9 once CASSSKDRRGEQYF
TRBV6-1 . CASSEALAYTDTQYF
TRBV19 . CASSIVGLTTNEKLFF
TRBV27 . CASSIRDNQPQHF
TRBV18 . CASSPGQQSYEQYF
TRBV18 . CASSPGQGRNQPQHF
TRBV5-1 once CASSSSGTGADTQYF
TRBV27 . CASSRPDRGYTGELFF
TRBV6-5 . CASSYSSTGENIQYF
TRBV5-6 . CASSSLALRGRRNEQYF
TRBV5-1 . CASSLVGWQGNSGYTF
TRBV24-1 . CATLHGTNYEQYF